The clone carrying this TCR beta chain was seen only a few times. This entry is derived from a study of early T cells in non-severe SARS-CoV-2 infection. TCRdb re-analysed the 5' RACE reads in MiXCR, keeping a single row per CDR3 protein. The profile shows 60,000 or so distinct CDR3 sequences, around 12% of them singletons. The receptor was isolated from an adult who was a healthcare worker with PCR-confirmed SARS-CoV-2 infection or an uninfected control (not recorded which). Sequenced: whole blood.

Here the CDR3 reads CASTQGGEQYF. The CDR3, as DNA: TGTGCCAGCACCCAGGGGGGCGAGCAGTACTTC. This chain links TRBV6-2 or TRBV6-3 with TRBJ2-7; possible D gene TRBD1, 7 bases. V was shortened by 7 bases and J by 6 bases, with 10 bases between the two germline ends. The germline CDR1 and CDR2 sequences are MNHEY and SVGEGT. CDR3 size: 11 residues.